The 30 T cell receptor beta chains below all came from one sample that was sequenced in a study of beta chain features in type 1 diabetes. For these receptors, no antigen is known. Expressed TCRB transcripts were sequenced, since all the RNA that had been isolated was reverse transcribed. Using immunoSEQ multiplex PCR, the repertoire was profiled, and TCRdb retains in-frame clones only, with some absent. The top ten hold more than 0.1% of the sample, which has around 600,000 clones, around 12% seen once. Notes on the study in general: Shorter TCRB CDR3s, moderately but significantly so, were found in Type 1 diabetes patients in all four CD4+ subsets.

The sequenced material came from naive CD4+ T cells from blood. These receptors all stem from a man younger than 40 with type 1 diabetes.

The rearrangement links TRBV4-3 to TRBJ2-3, with unresolved D. Germline CDR1 is LGHNA and CDR2 is YSLEER. The CDR3 is 19 residues long. V was clipped by 3 bases and J by 0 bases, with 22 bases between them. DNA for the CDR3: TGCGCCAGCAGCCAGTTGAACGGACCTAGGCTTTCTAGCACAGATACGCAGTATTTT. Translated: CASSQLNGPRLSSTDTQYF.

In this sample, this clone turned up a few times. The sample contains more than one DNA sequence encoding this CDR3. The chain has TRBV5-6 and TRBJ2-6, with 7 bases matching TRBD1. This CDR3 contains 16 residues. V shed 5 bases, J shed 0 bases, and the junction held 5 bases outside the gene matches. Germline CDR1 reads SGHDT; CDR2 reads YYEEEE. This chain's CDR3 is CASSRDSYSGANVLTF. The CDR3 DNA reads as TGTGCCAGCAGTAGGGACAGCTACTCTGGGGCCAACGTCCTGACTTTC.

The J gene is TRBJ2-2, the V gene TRBV5-5, with TRBD1 identical over 10 bases. CDR1 SGHKS and CDR2 YYEKEE come from the germline V gene (reference sequence). This CDR3 contains 17 residues. With V trimmed by 4 bases and J by 3 bases, 9 bases remained unmatched. CDR3 bases: TGTGCCAGCAGCCCCCCACCCGGACAGGGGGACACCGGGGAGCTGTTTTTT. This codes for CASSPPPGQGDTGELFF.

This chain connects TRBV7-8 to TRBJ2-3; TRBD1 might be the D (6 bases). This CDR3 is 15 amino acids long. The V gene lost 4 bases and the J gene lost 3 bases, with 14 bases spanning the gap. Germline V CDR1 and CDR2: SGHVS, FQNEAQ. As DNA, the CDR3 is TGTGCCAGCAGCTCCCGGACAGCAGCGACAGATACGCAGTATTTT. Encoded protein: CASSSRTAATDTQYF.

This clone appeared a few times. CDR3 DNA sequence: TGCAGCGGTCTTAGTTCGCGGGGGGGCCAAACAGATACGCAGTATTTT. The encoded protein is CSGLSSRGGQTDTQYF. The chain recombines TRBV29-1 with TRBJ2-3; 9 nucleotides match TRBD2. V was clipped by 7 bases and J by 3 bases; unmatched bases: 14. Germline loops: CDR1 SQVTM, CDR2 ANQGSEA. This CDR3 has 16 amino acids.

A few counts support this clone. V is TRBV11-1 and J is TRBJ2-1; D not resolved. The CDR3 is 11 residues long. The V end lost 6 bases, the J end lost 5 bases, and 5 bases lay between the germline ends. Germline V gene lookup returns CDR1 SGHAT and CDR2 FQDESV (reference sequence). CDR3 coding DNA: TGTGCCAGCAGTCGAAACAATGAGCAGTTCTTC. Translating it yields CASSRNNEQFF.

The chain has TRBV29-1 and TRBJ1-1; TRBD1 is a possible D gene (5 bases). The V gene lost 8 bases and the J gene lost 5 bases, with 12 bases spanning the gap. Per the germline V gene, CDR1 is SQVTM and CDR2 is ANQGSEA. The CDR3 covers 11 residues. CDR3 DNA: TGCAGCTCTGATTCAGGGACTGAAGCTTTCTTT. Translating it yields CSSDSGTEAFF.

The chain links TRBV7-8 to TRBJ1-1; D not certain. CDR1 is SGHVS and CDR2 is FQNEAQ in the germline V gene. V dropped 2 bases and J dropped 0 bases, with 13 bases sitting between them. CDR3 length: 16 residues. CDR3 sequence reads: CASSLYSSSMNTEAFF. CDR3 sequence (DNA): TGTGCCAGCAGCTTATATTCCAGCTCTATGAACACTGAAGCTTTCTTT.

The chain joins TRBV6-5 to TRBJ1-1, with unresolved D. The germline V gene has CDR1 MNHEY and CDR2 SVGAGI. V lost 6 bases and J 4 bases, leaving 15 bases between the germline ends. The CDR3 length is 14 residues. The CDR3 DNA reads TGTGCCAGCAGCCCGCTCCCCGCGGGCACTGAAGCTTTCTTT. Its protein is CASSPLPAGTEAFF.

The gene calls are TRBV7-2 and TRBJ1-2; 8 nucleotides match TRBD1. Germline trimming cut 2 bases from V and 6 bases from J; bases unmatched to any gene: 14. Germline V gene sequence: CDR1 SGHTA, CDR2 FQGNSA. This CDR3 has 17 amino acids. CDR3 DNA: TGTGCCAGCAGCTTATTCTTGCGTGGGCAGGGGGCTGATGGCTACACCTTC. Amino acid sequence: CASSLFLRGQGADGYTF.

This clone has just a few counts. The V gene is TRBV7-9, the J gene TRBJ2-5; maybe TRBD2 (5 bases). This CDR3 spans 13 amino acids. V was trimmed by 6 bases and J by 4 bases, leaving 12 bases between them. CDR1 and CDR2 from the germline V gene are SEHNR and FQNEAQ (reference sequence). Written as DNA, the CDR3 is TGTGCCAGCAGAGATACTAGTCGAGAGACCCAGTACTTC. It translates to CASRDTSRETQYF.

J is TRBJ2-2 and V is TRBV10-3, with 7 bases matching TRBD1. Germline loops: CDR1 ENHRY, CDR2 SYGVKD. The J segment lost 1 base and the V segment lost 6 bases, leaving 5 bases of the junction unmatched. The CDR3 has 15 amino acids. Here the CDR3 DNA reads TGTGCCATCAGGGCCGGGACAGAGAACACCGGGGAGCTGTTTTTT. This sequence encodes CAIRAGTENTGELFF.

This clone turned up a few times. The chain employs TRBV9 and TRBJ1-2, with a weak D call TRBD1 (5 bases). Trimming left V 4 bases short and J 5 bases short, with 9 bases between. The CDR3 contains 12 residues. Looked up from germline, CDR1 is SGDLS and CDR2 is YYNGEE. The chain's CDR3 is CASSSRAYGYTF. The CDR3 DNA follows: TGTGCCAGCAGCTCCAGGGCGTATGGCTACACCTTC.

The rearrangement uses TRBV18 and TRBJ2-1; 9 positions agree with TRBD1. Trimming at V came to 0 bases and at J to 7 bases, leaving 4 bases not matched to a gene. Germline V gene lookup returns CDR1 KGHSH and CDR2 LQKENI. CDR3 length: 15 amino acids. CDR3 protein: CASSPPLTGGNEQFF. CDR3 sequence (DNA): TGTGCCAGCTCACCACCCTTGACAGGGGGAAATGAGCAGTTCTTC.

The chain couples TRBV29-1 to TRBJ2-7, with 10 bases lining up with TRBD2. The CDR3 contains 13 residues. Germline-derived CDR1 and CDR2 are SQVTM and ANQGSEA. J lost 4 bases, V lost 1 base, and 1 base had no gene match. DNA for the CDR3: TGCAGCGTTGAAGTAGCGGGGGGTTACGAGCAGTACTTC. Its protein is CSVEVAGGYEQYF.

This clone was detected only a few times. This sample also contains other DNA sequences that code for the same CDR3. V is TRBV9 and J is TRBJ2-5, with D hard to call. The length of the CDR3 is 13 residues. The germline V gene encodes CDR1 SGDLS and CDR2 YYNGEE. Trimming pared 0 bases from V and 1 base from J, leaving 4 bases between. The CDR3 DNA is TGTGCCAGCAGCGTAGCCGCCCAAGAGACCCAGTACTTC. Residues: CASSVAAQETQYF. The full variable domain, rest sourced from reference TRBV9 and TRBJ2-5, is DSGVTQTPKHLITATGQRVTLRCSPRSGDLSVYWYQQSLDQGLQFLIQYYNGEERAKGNILERFSAQQFPDLHSELNLSSLELGDSALYFCASSVAAQETQYFGPGTRLLVL.

The chain combines TRBV28 with TRBJ2-2; 7 positions match TRBD1. J lost 2 bases, V lost 8 bases, and 2 bases had no gene match. The germline V gene has CDR1 MDHEN and CDR2 SYDVKM. The CDR3 totals 13 residues. Here the CDR3 DNA reads TGTGCCAGCTGGACAGGCAACACCGGGGAGCTGTTTTTT. Translation: CASWTGNTGELFF. The complete variable domain, with remaining parts taken from reference TRBV28 and TRBJ2-2, reads DVKVTQSSRYLVKRTGEKVFLECVQDMDHENMFWYRQDPGLGLRLIYFSYDVKMKEKGDIPEGYSVSREKKERFSLILESASTNQTSMYLCASWTGNTGELFFGEGSRLTVL.

The chain is built from TRBV30 and TRBJ2-7, with 11 positions matching TRBD1. The V and J ends lost 8 bases and 4 bases, in that order; junction bases with no gene match: 31. This CDR3 is built from 21 residues. Per germline, CDR1 GTSNPN and CDR2 SVGIG (reference sequence). Here the CDR3 reads CAGVPSWEKSPGTGGKYEQYF. CDR3 in DNA: TGTGCCGGAGTACCGTCCTGGGAAAAGTCCCCCGGGACAGGGGGGAAATACGAGCAGTACTTC.

V is TRBV7-8 and J is TRBJ1-6, with D possibly being TRBD1 (6 bases). Trimming removed 6 bases from V and 0 bases from J, with 12 bases in between. This CDR3 region has 16 residues. CDR1 SGHVS and CDR2 FQNEAQ come from the germline V gene. The CDR3 nucleotides are TGTGCCAGCAGAACGGACAGATCCTCCTATAATTCACCCCTCCACTTT. It is translated as CASRTDRSSYNSPLHF.

V is TRBV7-9 and J is TRBJ2-3; TRBD1 is a possible D gene (5 bases). Germline V gene data show CDR1 as SEHNR and CDR2 as FQNEAQ (reference sequence). The V and J ends lost 5 bases and 10 bases respectively, with 10 bases between them. This CDR3 spans 11 amino acids. The CDR3 DNA is TGTGCCAGCAGCCCGACAGTCCCGCAGTATTTT. This gives the protein CASSPTVPQYF.

The chain links TRBV19 to TRBJ1-5; the D is unclear. CDR1 LNHDA and CDR2 SQIVND come from the germline V gene (reference sequence). The CDR3 covers 16 residues. Deletions cut 3 bases from V and 0 bases from J, with 12 bases between. In DNA, the CDR3 is TGTGCCAGTAGTATCTACGGGTTGGGTAGCAATCAGCCCCAGCATTTT. Translation: CASSIYGLGSNQPQHF.

The chain is built from TRBV7-9 and TRBJ1-5, with 8 bases fitting TRBD1. This CDR3 is 16 amino acids long. After removal of 5 bases from V and 5 bases from J, the junction contained 11 bases not matched to a gene. Germline V gene sequence: CDR1 SEHNR, CDR2 FQNEAQ (reference sequence). CDR3 sequence (DNA): TGTGCCAGCAGCGGTAGTGGGACAGGAAACCATCAGCCCCAGCATTTT. It encodes CASSGSGTGNHQPQHF.

The J gene is TRBJ1-1, the V gene TRBV9; TRBD1 matches 7 bases. The CDR3 totals 15 residues. Trimming cost V 3 bases and J 1 base; bases outside gene matches: 6. Germline values: CDR1 SGDLS, CDR2 YYNGEE. The CDR3 loop is CASSARQGSNTEAFF. As DNA, the CDR3 is TGTGCCAGCAGCGCCCGACAGGGATCGAACACTGAAGCTTTCTTT.

This chain uses TRBV19 with TRBJ1-3, with D hard to call. From germline, CDR1 is LNHDA and CDR2 SQIVND (reference sequence). Trimming removed 3 bases from V and 0 bases from J, with 9 bases in between. CDR3 length: 15 amino acids. The CDR3 nucleotides read TGTGCCAGTAGTATGATGCGGAACTCTGGAAACACCATATATTTT. Translation: CASSMMRNSGNTIYF.

This clone has just a few counts. The chain links TRBV10-3 to TRBJ2-1, with D possibly TRBD2 on 6 matching bases. The CDR3 length is 16 residues. Germline V CDR1 and CDR2: ENHRY, SYGVKD. Trimming shortened V by 0 bases and J by 1 base, and 10 bases separated the two germline ends. The CDR3 is CAISESSGGSYNEQFF. Written as DNA, the CDR3 is TGTGCCATCAGTGAGTCGTCCGGGGGATCCTACAATGAGCAGTTCTTC.

This clone has just a few counts. The chain recombines TRBV14 with TRBJ2-7; tentative D call: TRBD2 (5 bases). Germline V gives CDR1 SGHDN, CDR2 FVKESK. V gave up 4 bases and J gave up 6 bases, with 7 bases separating them. The CDR3 sequence is 11 residues long. CDR3 coding DNA: TGTGCCAGCAGCCTGGCGGGCGAGCAGTACTTC. Translation gives CASSLAGEQYF.

This clone was counted only a few times. The V and J genes are TRBV25-1 and TRBJ2-2; no firm D call. The CDR3 has 13 residues. Trimming stripped 7 bases from V and 0 bases from J, with 6 bases between. CDR1 is MGHDK and CDR2 is SYGVNS in the germline V gene. The CDR3 region is CASKQTNTGELFF. The CDR3 nucleotides are TGTGCCAGCAAGCAGACGAACACCGGGGAGCTGTTTTTT.

This clone came up a few times. The rearrangement uses TRBV6-6 and TRBJ1-2; 7 bases match TRBD1. There are 12 residues in the CDR3. With V trimmed by 10 bases and J by 6 bases, 8 bases remained unmatched. Germline V gene lookup returns CDR1 MNHNY and CDR2 SVGAGI (reference sequence). The CDR3 protein is CATEGGSDGYTF. In nucleotides, the CDR3 is TGTGCCACCGAAGGGGGCTCGGATGGCTACACCTTC.

This clone has more than one count but fewer than ten. This chain joins TRBV4-3 and TRBJ2-5, with 11 bases aligning to TRBD2. V lost 0 bases to trimming and J lost 5 bases; unmatched junction nucleotides: 11. CDR3 size: 18 residues. CDR1 and CDR2 from the germline V gene are LGHNA and YSLEER. The CDR3 here is CASSQDWLAGGRRETQYF. The CDR3 DNA reads as TGCGCCAGCAGCCAAGATTGGCTAGCGGGGGGCCGGAGGGAGACCCAGTACTTC.

V is TRBV9 and J is TRBJ1-6; D is ambiguous. The CDR3 runs to 11 residues. Trimming removed 7 bases at V and 15 bases at J, with 14 bases between. Germline V gives CDR1 SGDLS, CDR2 YYNGEE. This CDR3 reads CASGKEGLLHF. CDR3 bases: TGTGCCAGCGGTAAGGAGGGTCTCCTCCACTTT.